The clone carrying this TCR beta chain was recorded at least ten times. As yet, its antigen is unknown. The sample belongs to a study of early T cells in non-severe SARS-CoV-2 infection. Whole-study context: Chains were not paired, and sequencing was done on bulk RNA from unsorted whole blood. Notes on the study in general: A preference for anti-spike CD8 responses marked VDJdb matching, which missed private and CD4 specificities.

Individual cDNA molecules received unique molecular identifiers during library preparation. TCRdb reprocessed the 5' RACE reads with MiXCR, giving one entry per CDR3 protein. Of 70,000 to 95,000 distinct CDR3 sequences listed, over 12% are singletons. Germline assignment: CDR1 SNHLY and CDR2 FYNNEI. The CDR3 spans 14 residues. The germline V and J ends were trimmed by 0 bases and 9 bases, with 9 bases remaining between them. The sample consisted of whole blood. The rearrangement uses TRBV2 and TRBJ1-6; D is possibly TRBD1 (6 bases). This sequence was found in an adult who was a healthcare worker with PCR-confirmed SARS-CoV-2 infection or an uninfected control (not recorded which). The DNA for the CDR3 is TGTGCCAGCAGTGAAGCGGGGGGCCGTTCACCCCTCCACTTT. It codes for CASSEAGGRSPLHF.